The 6 T cell receptor beta chains below come from one sample, sequenced in a study of cytomegalovirus exposure and HLA in healthy donors. Method: immunoSEQ multiplex PCR; TCRdb's copy keeps in-frame clones and lacks some. Of 55,000 to 75,000 clones listed, more than 85% are singletons. Source material: PBMCs. The receptors derive from a woman between 18 and 29 years old in good health and CMV-seropositive.

The rearrangement uses TRBV30 and TRBJ1-5; D gene uncertain. Between the trimmed V and J ends, which lost 3 bases and 2 bases, there was a span of 14 bases. The V gene's germline CDR1 is GTSNPN and CDR2 SVGIG (reference sequence). This CDR3 comprises 15 residues. CDR3 coding DNA: TGTGCCTGGAGGGCCGTCACCCCCGGCAATCAGCCCCAGCATTTT. Amino acid sequence: CAWRAVTPGNQPQHF.

The chain recombines TRBV19 with TRBJ2-3; no definite D call. There are 12 residues in the CDR3. Trimming shortened V by 5 bases and J by 6 bases, and 9 bases separated the two germline ends. Germline lookup yields CDR1 LNHDA and CDR2 SQIVND (reference sequence). Here the CDR3 DNA reads TGTGCCAGTAGTCCTTTCAGGGATACGCAGTATTTT. Translation gives CASSPFRDTQYF.

V and J are TRBV5-1 and TRBJ1-2, with D possibly being TRBD1 (5 bases). V lost 3 bases to trimming and J lost 8 bases, with 26 bases between them. CDR1 and CDR2 (germline): SGHRS, YFSETQ. There are 17 residues in the CDR3. CDR3 sequence reads: CASSSGLGPGSVGGYTF. CDR3 in DNA: TGCGCCAGCAGCTCAGGATTGGGGCCAGGGTCTGTTGGAGGCTACACCTTC.

The chain joins TRBV28 to TRBJ2-3; D is perhaps TRBD1 (5 bases). The germline CDR1 and CDR2 sequences are MDHEN and SYDVKM. CDR3 length equals 15 residues. V was pared by 6 bases and J by 1 base, with 14 bases between. CDR3 amino acids: CASSHRGSGTDTQYF. The CDR3 region has the DNA TGTGCCAGCAGCCATAGGGGTTCCGGCACAGATACGCAGTATTTT.

The chain combines TRBV28 with TRBJ2-7; 8 bases are shared with TRBD1. V lost 2 bases and J lost 5; bases outside the gene matches: 5. CDR3 length: 14 residues. Germline values: CDR1 MDHEN, CDR2 SYDVKM. The CDR3 sequence: CASSLIQGANEQYF. The CDR3 DNA follows: TGTGCCAGCAGTTTAATCCAGGGGGCGAACGAGCAGTACTTC.

V gene TRBV19 combines with J gene TRBJ1-6; 10 positions match TRBD1. The CDR3 is made up of 13 amino acids. V gave up 6 bases and J gave up 10 bases; unmatched junction bases: 3. Germline loops: CDR1 LNHDA, CDR2 SQIVND (reference sequence). In nucleotides, the CDR3 is TGTGCCAGTAGGTCGACAGGGGGCTCACCCCTCCACTTT. It codes for CASRSTGGSPLHF.